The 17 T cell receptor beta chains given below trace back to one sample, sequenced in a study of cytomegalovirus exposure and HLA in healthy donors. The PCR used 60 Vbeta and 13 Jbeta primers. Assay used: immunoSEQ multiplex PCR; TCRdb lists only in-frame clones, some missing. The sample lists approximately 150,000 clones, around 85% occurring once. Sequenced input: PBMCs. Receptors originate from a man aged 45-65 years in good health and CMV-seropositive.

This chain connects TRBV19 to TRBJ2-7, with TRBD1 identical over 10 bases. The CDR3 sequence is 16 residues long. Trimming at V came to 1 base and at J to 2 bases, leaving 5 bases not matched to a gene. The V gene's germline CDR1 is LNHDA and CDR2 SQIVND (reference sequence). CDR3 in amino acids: CASSIGQGAQAYEQYF. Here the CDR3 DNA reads TGTGCCAGTAGTATAGGACAGGGGGCGCAGGCCTACGAGCAGTACTTC.

The DNA for the CDR3 is TGTGCCAGCAGAAGCGAAGCCGGGGAGCTGTTTTTT. This translates into CASRSEAGELFF. The chain uses TRBV7-9 and TRBJ2-2; D remains unclear. Germline assignment: CDR1 SEHNR and CDR2 FQNEAQ (reference sequence). This CDR3 has 12 residues. The ends were cut back, 6 bases at V and 6 bases at J, with 8 bases in the middle.

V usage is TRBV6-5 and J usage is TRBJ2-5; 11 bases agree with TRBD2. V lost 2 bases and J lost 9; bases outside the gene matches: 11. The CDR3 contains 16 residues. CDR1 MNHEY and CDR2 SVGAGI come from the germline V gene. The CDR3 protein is CASSYGGSGGGMPQYF. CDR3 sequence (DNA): TGTGCCAGCAGTTACGGGGGTAGCGGGGGGGGGATGCCCCAGTACTTC.

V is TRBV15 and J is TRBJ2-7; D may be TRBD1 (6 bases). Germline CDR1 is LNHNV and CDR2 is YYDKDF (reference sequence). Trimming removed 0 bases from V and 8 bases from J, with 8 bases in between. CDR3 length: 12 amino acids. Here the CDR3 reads CATSRDGQKQYF. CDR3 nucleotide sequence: TGTGCCACCAGCAGAGATGGACAGAAGCAGTACTTC.

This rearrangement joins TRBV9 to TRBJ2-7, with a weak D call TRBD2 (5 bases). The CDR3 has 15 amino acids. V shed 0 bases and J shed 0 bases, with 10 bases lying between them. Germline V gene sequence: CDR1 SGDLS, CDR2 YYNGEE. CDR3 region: CASSVGGSHSYEQYF. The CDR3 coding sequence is TGTGCCAGCAGCGTAGGAGGGAGCCACTCCTACGAGCAGTACTTC.

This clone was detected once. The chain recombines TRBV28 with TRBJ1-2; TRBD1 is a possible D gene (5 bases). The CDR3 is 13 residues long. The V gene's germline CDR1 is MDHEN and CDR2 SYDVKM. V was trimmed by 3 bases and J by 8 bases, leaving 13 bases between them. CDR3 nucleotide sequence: TGTGCCAGCAGTTTGGGGCAGGCCTGGGGCTACACCTTC. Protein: CASSLGQAWGYTF.

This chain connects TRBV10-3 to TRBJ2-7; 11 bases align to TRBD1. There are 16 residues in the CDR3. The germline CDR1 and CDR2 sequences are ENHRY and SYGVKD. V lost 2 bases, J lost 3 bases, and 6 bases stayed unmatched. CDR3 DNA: TGTGCCATCAGTGAGGACGGACAGGGGGCCCTCTACGAGCAGTACTTC. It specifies CAISEDGQGALYEQYF.

CDR3 nucleotide sequence: TGTGCCAGCAGCGTAGAACCAGCCCCTCGTAGGACTAGCGGGACTTCAGATACGCAGTATTTT. Translated: CASSVEPAPRRTSGTSDTQYF. V and J are TRBV9 and TRBJ2-3, with 12 bases that match TRBD2. The CDR3 has 21 residues. Trimming took 0 bases from V and 4 from J; bases not matched to a gene: 18. The germline V gene encodes CDR1 SGDLS and CDR2 YYNGEE.

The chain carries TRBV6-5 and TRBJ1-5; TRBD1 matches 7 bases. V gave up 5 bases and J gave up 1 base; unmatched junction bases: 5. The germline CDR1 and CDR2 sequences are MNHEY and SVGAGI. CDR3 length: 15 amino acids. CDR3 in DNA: TGTGCCAGCAGTCATGACAGGGAGAGCAATCAGCCCCAGCATTTT. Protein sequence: CASSHDRESNQPQHF.

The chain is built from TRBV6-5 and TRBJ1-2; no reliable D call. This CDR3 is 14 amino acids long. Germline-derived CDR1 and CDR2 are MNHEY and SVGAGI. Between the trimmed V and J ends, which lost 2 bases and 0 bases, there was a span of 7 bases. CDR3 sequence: CASSYRRSNYGYTF. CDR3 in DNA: TGTGCCAGCAGTTACAGGAGGTCTAACTATGGCTACACCTTC.

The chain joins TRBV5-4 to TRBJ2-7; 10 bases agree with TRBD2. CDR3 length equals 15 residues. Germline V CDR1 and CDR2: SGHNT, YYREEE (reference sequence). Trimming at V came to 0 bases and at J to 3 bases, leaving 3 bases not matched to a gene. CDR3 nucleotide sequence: TGTGCCAGCAGCTTGGAGCGGGAGGGGCTCTACGAGCAGTACTTC. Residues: CASSLEREGLYEQYF.

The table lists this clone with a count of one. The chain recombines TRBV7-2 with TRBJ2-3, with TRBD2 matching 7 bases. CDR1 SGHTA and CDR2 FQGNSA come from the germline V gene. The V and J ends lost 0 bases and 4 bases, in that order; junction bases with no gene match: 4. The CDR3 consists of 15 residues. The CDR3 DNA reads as TGTGCCAGCAGCTTAGCGGGAGGGTTCGCAGATACGCAGTATTTT. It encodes CASSLAGGFADTQYF.

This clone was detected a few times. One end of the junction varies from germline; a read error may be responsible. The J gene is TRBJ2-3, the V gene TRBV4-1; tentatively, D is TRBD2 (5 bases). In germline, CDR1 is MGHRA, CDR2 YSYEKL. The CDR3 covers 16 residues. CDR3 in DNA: TGCGCCAGCAACCAAGAGGCCTCGCGGGGCACAGATACGCAGTATTTT. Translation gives CASNQEASRGTDTQYF.

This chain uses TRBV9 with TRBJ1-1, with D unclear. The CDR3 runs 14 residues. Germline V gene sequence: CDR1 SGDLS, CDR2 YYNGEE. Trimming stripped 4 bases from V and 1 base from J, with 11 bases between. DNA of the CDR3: TGTGCCAGCAGCACCCAATGGGCGAACACTGAAGCTTTCTTT. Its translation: CASSTQWANTEAFF.

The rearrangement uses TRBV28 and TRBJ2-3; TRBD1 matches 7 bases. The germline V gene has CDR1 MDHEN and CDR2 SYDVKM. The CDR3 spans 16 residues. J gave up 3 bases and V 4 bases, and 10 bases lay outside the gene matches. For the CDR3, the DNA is TGTGCCAGCAGTTCACACAGGGGCGCCGTAACAGATACGCAGTATTTT. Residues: CASSSHRGAVTDTQYF. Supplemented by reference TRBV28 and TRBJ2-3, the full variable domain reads DVKVTQSSRYLVKRTGEKVFLECVQDMDHENMFWYRQDPGLGLRLIYFSYDVKMKEKGDIPEGYSVSREKKERFSLILESASTNQTSMYLCASSSHRGAVTDTQYFGPGTRLTVL.

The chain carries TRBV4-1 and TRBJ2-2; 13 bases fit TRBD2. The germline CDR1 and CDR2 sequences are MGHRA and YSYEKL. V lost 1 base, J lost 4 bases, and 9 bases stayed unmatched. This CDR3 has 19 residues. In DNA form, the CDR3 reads TGCGCCAGCAGCCAAGCCAAACTAGCGGGGGGGCCAGGCACCGGGGAGCTGTTTTTT. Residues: CASSQAKLAGGPGTGELFF.

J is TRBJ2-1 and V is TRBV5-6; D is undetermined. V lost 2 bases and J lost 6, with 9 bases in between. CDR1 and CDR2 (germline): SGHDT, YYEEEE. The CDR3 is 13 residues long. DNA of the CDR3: TGTGCCAGCAGCTTTGGGCTGCTCAATGAGCAGTTCTTC. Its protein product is CASSFGLLNEQFF.